Following are 15 T cell receptor beta chains from one sample sequenced in a study of vaccination and CD4 T cells after COVID-19. TCRdb re-analysed the PCR reads in MiXCR, keeping a single row per CDR3 protein. Among 35,000 to 45,000 distinct CDR3 sequences, 36% were seen once, and the ten largest hold around 6.1%. Time point denoted: late sampling 161 to 241 days after vaccination in three convalescent patients. This material consisted of CD4+ T cells from blood, taken about 7 months after SARS-CoV-2 vaccination. The receptors were sampled from a human donor who had recovered from COVID-19.

The rearrangement links TRBV2 to TRBJ2-5, with 13 bases identical to TRBD2. CDR1 and CDR2 from the germline V gene are SNHLY and FYNNEI. V lost 6 bases, J lost 4 bases, and 5 bases stayed unmatched. The CDR3 has 15 residues. Here the CDR3 DNA reads TGTGCCAGCAGGGGTACTAGCGGGAGGGCAGAGACCCAGTACTTC. This codes for CASRGTSGRAETQYF.

V and J are TRBV6-4 and TRBJ1-1, with D maybe TRBD1 (6 bases). Trimming left V 3 bases short and J 1 base short, with 6 bases between. This CDR3 has 13 residues. Germline CDR1 MRHNA, CDR2 SNTAGT. DNA for the CDR3: TGTGCCAGCAGTGAGGGGGCGAACACTGAAGCTTTCTTT. Its protein is CASSEGANTEAFF.

This clonotype was observed a handful of times. The rearrangement links TRBV7-3 to TRBJ2-1, with 7 positions matching TRBD2. The CDR3 extends over 15 amino acids. V shed 4 bases, J shed 4 bases, and the junction held 7 bases outside the gene matches. Germline lookup yields CDR1 SGHTA and CDR2 FQGTGA. This CDR3 is CASSSLSGPYNEQFF. The CDR3 nucleotides read TGTGCCAGCAGCTCGCTTAGCGGGCCGTACAATGAGCAGTTCTTC.

The rearrangement links TRBV28 to TRBJ1-5; D call uncertain. Trimming stripped 1 base from V and 5 bases from J, with 9 bases between. There are 14 residues in the CDR3. Per the germline V gene, CDR1 is MDHEN and CDR2 is SYDVKM. CDR3 DNA: TGTGCCAGCAGTTTATTGGTCGGAGATCAGCCCCAGCATTTT. Its protein product is CASSLLVGDQPQHF.

This clonotype was counted a few times. V gene TRBV20-1 combines with J gene TRBJ2-2, with D uncertain. Trimming cost V 0 bases and J 6 bases, with 8 bases left between them. The CDR3 sequence is 13 residues long. Per germline, CDR1 DFQATT and CDR2 SNEGSKA (reference sequence). CDR3 residues: CSARDVSAGELFF. The CDR3 nucleotides read TGCAGTGCTAGAGACGTTTCGGCCGGGGAGCTGTTTTTT.

Only a few counts were recorded for this clonotype. This chain connects TRBV19 to TRBJ1-6; D gene unclear. CDR3 length: 16 residues. Germline V gene data show CDR1 as LNHDA and CDR2 as SQIVND (reference sequence). Deletions cut 3 bases from V and 9 bases from J, with 18 bases between. For the CDR3, the DNA is TGTGCCAGTAGTATCGGGCCAATAAGGAGGACTTCACCCCTCCACTTT. Translation gives CASSIGPIRRTSPLHF.

V and J are TRBV6-4 and TRBJ2-7; D is undetermined. The CDR3 is made up of 14 amino acids. The V and J ends lost 0 bases and 0 bases respectively, with 6 bases between them. The germline CDR1 and CDR2 sequences are MRHNA and SNTAGT. CDR3 DNA: TGTGCCAGCAGTGACTCGGCGGACTCCTACGAGCAGTACTTC. Translated, it gives CASSDSADSYEQYF.

This clonotype was found a few times. Here the CDR3 DNA reads TGTGCCAGCAGCTTCCCGGGGAACACTGAAGCTTTCTTT. Translation: CASSFPGNTEAFF. The chain joins TRBV5-4 to TRBJ1-1; D is uncertain. The V gene lost 2 bases and the J gene lost 1 base, with 6 bases spanning the gap. The CDR3 sequence is 13 residues long. Germline assignment: CDR1 SGHNT and CDR2 YYREEE (reference sequence).

This clonotype was seen more than once but under ten times. CDR3 sequence (DNA): TGTGCCAGCAGCTTAGTGACTAGCGGAGCTTACAATGAGCAGTTCTTC. It codes for CASSLVTSGAYNEQFF. The rearrangement joins TRBV7-6 to TRBJ2-1; TRBD2 aligns across 9 bases. The J segment lost 4 bases and the V segment lost 1 base, leaving 5 bases of the junction unmatched. In germline, CDR1 is SGHVS, CDR2 FNYEAQ. This CDR3 has 16 amino acids.

V gene TRBV7-2 combines with J gene TRBJ2-1; 7 positions agree with TRBD2. J gave up 12 bases and V 2 bases, and 4 bases lay outside the gene matches. The CDR3 extends over 12 amino acids. From germline, CDR1 is SGHTA and CDR2 FQGNSA. DNA of the CDR3: TGTGCCAGCAGCTTACGACTAGCAGGGCAGTTCTTC. This sequence encodes CASSLRLAGQFF.

This clonotype was seen a handful of times. Written as DNA, the CDR3 is TGCAGCGTTGTTCCCAGGAGCTCCTACGAGCAGTACTTC. Translated: CSVVPRSSYEQYF. The J gene is TRBJ2-7, the V gene TRBV29-1; D remains unclear. Germline V lookup: CDR1 SQVTM, CDR2 ANQGSEA. This CDR3 contains 13 residues. The V end was cut by 4 bases, the J end by 0 bases, with 10 bases between.

This clonotype was seen only a few times. The rearrangement links TRBV15 to TRBJ2-7; TRBD1 matches at 7 bases. The J segment lost 5 bases and the V segment lost 5 bases, leaving 9 bases of the junction unmatched. The CDR3 contains 14 residues. CDR1 is LNHNV, CDR2 YYDKDF, per germline (reference sequence). Here the CDR3 reads CATSGGQEFDEQYF. The DNA of the CDR3 is TGTGCCACCAGCGGAGGACAGGAGTTCGACGAGCAGTACTTC.

The chain carries TRBV7-9 and TRBJ2-1; D gene ambiguous. The V end lost 7 bases, the J end lost 0 bases, and 10 bases lay between the germline ends. CDR3 length: 14 residues. Germline V gene data show CDR1 as SEHNR and CDR2 as FQNEAQ (reference sequence). The CDR3: CASTPSSSYNEQFF. CDR3 nucleotide sequence: TGTGCCAGCACCCCCTCGAGCTCCTACAATGAGCAGTTCTTC.

The rearrangement joins TRBV5-1 to TRBJ1-6, with 7 bases that match TRBD1. The CDR3 has 17 amino acids. With V trimmed by 3 bases and J by 4 bases, 10 bases remained unmatched. Germline V lookup: CDR1 SGHRS, CDR2 YFSETQ. CDR3 bases: TGCGCCAGCAGCTGGCTAACGGGACAGCCTTATAATTCACCCCTCCACTTT. Its protein product is CASSWLTGQPYNSPLHF.

The CDR3 loop is CASSVLTNYGYTF. CDR3 bases: TGTGCCAGCAGCGTACTTACAAACTATGGCTACACCTTC. The rearrangement uses TRBV7-2 and TRBJ1-2, with D hard to call. The CDR3 spans 13 residues. The V end was cut by 5 bases, the J end by 2 bases, with 9 bases between. Germline V gene data show CDR1 as SGHTA and CDR2 as FQGNSA.